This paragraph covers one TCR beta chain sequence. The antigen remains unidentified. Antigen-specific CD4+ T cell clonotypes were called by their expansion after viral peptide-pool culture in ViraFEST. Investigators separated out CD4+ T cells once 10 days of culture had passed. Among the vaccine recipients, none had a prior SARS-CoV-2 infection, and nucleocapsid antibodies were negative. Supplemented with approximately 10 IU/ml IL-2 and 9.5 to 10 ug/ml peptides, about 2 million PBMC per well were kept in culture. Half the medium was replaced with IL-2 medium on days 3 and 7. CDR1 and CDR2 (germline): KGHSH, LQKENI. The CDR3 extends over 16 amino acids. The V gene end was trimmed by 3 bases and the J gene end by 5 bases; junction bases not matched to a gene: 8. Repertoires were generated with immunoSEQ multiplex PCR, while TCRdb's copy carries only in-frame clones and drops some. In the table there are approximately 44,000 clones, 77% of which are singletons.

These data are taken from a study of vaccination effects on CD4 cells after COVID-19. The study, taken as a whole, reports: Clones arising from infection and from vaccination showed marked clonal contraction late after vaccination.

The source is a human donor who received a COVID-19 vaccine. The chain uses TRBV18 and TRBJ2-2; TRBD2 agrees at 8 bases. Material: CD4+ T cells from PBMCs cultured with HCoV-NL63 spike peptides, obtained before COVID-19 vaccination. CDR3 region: CASSPMTSASTGELFF. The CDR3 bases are TGTGCCAGCTCACCTATGACTAGCGCGAGTACCGGGGAGCTGTTTTTT.